Reported below is one TCR beta chain. This clonotype was seen a handful of times. The target of this receptor is not known. No qualities accompany the bases; no much larger clone lies one base away. The record originates from a study of vaccination and CD4 T cells after COVID-19 (dated by TCRdb to 2022 to 2024). Study-level background: Convalescent patients had a positive SARS-CoV-2 result on nasal swab PCR, and of these patients, nine had mild disease and one had severe disease. Post-vaccine blood samples were collected a median of about 66 days after the second vaccine dose, ranging from about 13 to 250 days. Two doses of either the Pfizer-BioNTech BNT162b2 vaccine (n=8) or the Moderna mRNA-1273 vaccine (n=2) were administered to participants. In some eleven COVID-19 convalescent patients and a few infection-naive healthy vaccine recipients, researchers compared the spike-specific CD4+ TCR repertoire from before mRNA vaccination with the repertoire from after. In the convalescent cohort there were six males and four females, among whom were two Hispanic individuals, seven Caucasians, two Asians and one multiracial person. Post-COVID blood samples from convalescent patients were collected a median of roughly 100 days after diagnosis, with a range of roughly 35 to 170 days. Overlapping spike peptide pools from SARS-CoV-2 and from the common cold coronaviruses HCoV-NL63, HCoV-OC43 and HCoV-229E were used as culture stimuli. Control cultures received a CEFX viral epitope pool as the positive control, an HIV-1 Nef peptide pool as the negative control, or no peptide.

Libraries were prepared through PCR. TCR sequencing of DNA from cultured CD4+ T cells used the Oncomine TCR Beta short-read assay at the Johns Hopkins FTIC core. Genomic DNA was extracted from the cultured CD4+ T cells with the QIAamp micro DNA kit. The Oncomine TCR Beta libraries from cultured CD4+ T cells were pooled using unique dual indexes and then sequenced on an Illumina iSeq 100. The study's own analysis went as follows. Non-productive sequences were removed, and CDR3s not starting with C, not ending with F or W, or shorter than 7 amino acids were discarded. The MANAFEST web application was used to identify antigen-specific clonotypes by comparing peptide-stimulated wells against reference wells and other culture wells. An FDR below 0.05, an odds ratio above 5, and a productive frequency above 0.1% in at least two of three replicate wells were required for clones to be considered positive. Cross-reactive clonotypes were defined as significantly expanded in both SARS-CoV-2 spike wells and at least one common cold coronavirus spike condition. CDR3 homology was assessed with Levenshtein distances (stringdist) and unrooted phylogenetic trees (ape) in R version 3.6.1. The public reads were reprocessed in TCRdb via fastp at Q25 and MiXCR, keeping in-frame beta chains. For every CDR3 protein sequence, its rows merge into one entry that carries the most common genes and DNA. TCRdb, not the original authors, processed these V and J calls. The sample has 10,000 to 15,000 distinct CDR3 sequences on record, roughly 52% of them singletons. Together, the top ten hold around 15% of the sample.

The treatment or condition label, as the study defines it: 10-day PBMC culture with coronavirus spike peptide pools or control peptides (ViraFEST assay). The ViraFEST assay, used in the study, expanded antigen-specific T cells with peptide pools and then identified the expanded clonotypes through TCR sequencing. The convalescent patients' positive SARS-CoV-2 PCR tests were from March to December 2020, which was before the Alpha, Beta and Delta variants emerged in the United States. Each well held 1.5 million to 2.5 million PBMCs cultured with approximately 9.1 ug/ml peptide pools in IMDM containing roughly 5% human AB serum and approximately 10 IU/ml IL-2. On days 3 and 7, half of the culture medium was replaced with fresh IL-2-containing medium. CD4+ T cells were isolated after approximately ten days of culture through negative selection using the EasySep CD4+ T cell isolation kit. Ficoll-Paque Plus gradient centrifugation was used to isolate PBMCs from whole blood, and the isolated PBMCs were then either used fresh or cryopreserved at -140C. Each culture condition was generally run in triplicate wells.

Broad study findings and their caveats: In convalescent patients, nearly all vaccine-specific clones (304 of 307) were found to be mono-reactive for SARS-CoV-2 spike rather than cross-reactive with common cold coronaviruses. The number of convalescent patients in the study was relatively small, and the study did not examine early timepoints following natural infection. In convalescent patients, a median around 83% of post-vaccine SARS-CoV-2-reactive clones were detected only after vaccination, and vaccine-specific priming was suggested by this finding. Although the median number of SARS-CoV-2-reactive clonotypes went up from some 23 after infection to around 40 after vaccination, the increase was not significant.

A distance of 5 bases separates the germline ends of V and J, which lose 0 bases and 0 bases respectively. CDR1 is given as MNHEY and CDR2 as SVGEGT, both from the germline V gene. CDR3 length: 14 amino acids, cysteine to phenylalanine. The kept DNA is CDR3 alone, 42 bases in frame from the first base. Recombination linked TRBV6-2 or TRBV6-3 to TRBJ1-1; too little of a D gene remains to name it. The sequencing sample was made of CD4+ T cells from blood, cultured in vitro. The TCR sequence derives from a human donor who had recovered from COVID-19. The nucleotide sequence is TGTGCCAGCAGTTACTCCAGGATGAACACTGAAGCTTTCTTT. It codes for CASSYSRMNTEAFF.